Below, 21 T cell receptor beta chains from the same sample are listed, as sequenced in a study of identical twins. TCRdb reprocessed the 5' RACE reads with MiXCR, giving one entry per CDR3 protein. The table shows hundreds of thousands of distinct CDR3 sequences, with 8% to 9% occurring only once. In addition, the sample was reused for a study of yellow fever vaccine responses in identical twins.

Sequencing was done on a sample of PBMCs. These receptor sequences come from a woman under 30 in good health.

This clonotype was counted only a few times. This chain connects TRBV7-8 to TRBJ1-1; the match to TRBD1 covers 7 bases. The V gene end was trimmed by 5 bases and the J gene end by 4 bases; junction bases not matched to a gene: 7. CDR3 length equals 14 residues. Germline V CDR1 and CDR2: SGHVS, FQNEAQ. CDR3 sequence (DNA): TGTGCCAGCAGCCCCGGCAGGGGGTCCACTGAAGCTTTCTTT. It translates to CASSPGRGSTEAFF.

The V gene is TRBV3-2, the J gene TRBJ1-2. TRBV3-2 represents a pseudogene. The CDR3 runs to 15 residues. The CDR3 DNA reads TGTGCCTCCTGCCAAGATCTACTAGGGTCGGATGGCTACACCTTC. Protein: CASCQDLLGSDGYTF.

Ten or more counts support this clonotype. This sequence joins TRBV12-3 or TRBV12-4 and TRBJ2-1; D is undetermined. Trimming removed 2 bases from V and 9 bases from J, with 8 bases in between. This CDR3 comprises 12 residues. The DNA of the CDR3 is TGTGCCAGCAGTTTAACCGGGCGTGAGCAGTTCTTC. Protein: CASSLTGREQFF.

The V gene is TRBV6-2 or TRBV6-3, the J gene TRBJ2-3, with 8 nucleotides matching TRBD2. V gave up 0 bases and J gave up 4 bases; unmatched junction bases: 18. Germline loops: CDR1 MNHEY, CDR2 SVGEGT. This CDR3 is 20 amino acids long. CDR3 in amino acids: CASSYSGGLGAGARPDTQYF. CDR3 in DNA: TGTGCCAGCAGTTACTCCGGAGGGCTCGGAGCGGGAGCTAGACCAGATACGCAGTATTTT.

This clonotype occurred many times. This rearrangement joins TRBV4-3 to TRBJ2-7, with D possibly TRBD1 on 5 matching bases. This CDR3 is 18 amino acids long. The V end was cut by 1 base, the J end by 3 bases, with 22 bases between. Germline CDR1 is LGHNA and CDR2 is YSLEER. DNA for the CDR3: TGCGCCAGCAGCCAAGGAAATTGGCCTGGACACGAGAACTACGAGCAGTACTTC. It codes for CASSQGNWPGHENYEQYF.

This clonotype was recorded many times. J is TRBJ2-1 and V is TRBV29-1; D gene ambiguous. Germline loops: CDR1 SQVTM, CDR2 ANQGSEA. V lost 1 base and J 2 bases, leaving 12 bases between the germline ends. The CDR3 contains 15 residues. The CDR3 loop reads CSVEGSAPAYNEQFF. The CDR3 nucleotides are TGCAGCGTTGAAGGGTCAGCCCCCGCCTACAATGAGCAGTTCTTC.

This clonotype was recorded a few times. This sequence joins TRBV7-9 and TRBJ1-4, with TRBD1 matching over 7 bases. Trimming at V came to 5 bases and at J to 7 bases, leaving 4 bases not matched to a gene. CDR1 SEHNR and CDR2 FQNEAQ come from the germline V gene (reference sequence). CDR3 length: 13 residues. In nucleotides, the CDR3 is TGTGCCAGCAGCCACAGGGACAGTGAAAAACTGTTTTTT. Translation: CASSHRDSEKLFF.

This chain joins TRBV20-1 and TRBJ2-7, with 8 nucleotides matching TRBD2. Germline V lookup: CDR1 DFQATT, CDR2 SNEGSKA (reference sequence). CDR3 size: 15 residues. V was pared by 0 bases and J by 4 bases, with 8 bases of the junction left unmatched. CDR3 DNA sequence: TGCAGTGCTAGAGATCGGGGGACTAGATTGTACGAGCAGTACTTC. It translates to CSARDRGTRLYEQYF.

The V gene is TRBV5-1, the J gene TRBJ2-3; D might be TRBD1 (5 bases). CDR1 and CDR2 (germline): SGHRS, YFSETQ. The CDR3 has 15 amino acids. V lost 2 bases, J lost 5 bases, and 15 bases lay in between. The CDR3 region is CASSFQGTRGDTQYF. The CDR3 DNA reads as TGCGCCAGCAGCTTTCAGGGAACGCGCGGAGATACGCAGTATTTT.

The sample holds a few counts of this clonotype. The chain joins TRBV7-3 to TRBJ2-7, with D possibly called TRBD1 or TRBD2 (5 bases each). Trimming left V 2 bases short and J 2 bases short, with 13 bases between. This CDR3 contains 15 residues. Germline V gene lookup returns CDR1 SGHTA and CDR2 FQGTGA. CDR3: CASSLVPGRTYEQYF. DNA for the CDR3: TGTGCCAGCAGCTTAGTCCCAGGGAGAACCTACGAGCAGTACTTC.

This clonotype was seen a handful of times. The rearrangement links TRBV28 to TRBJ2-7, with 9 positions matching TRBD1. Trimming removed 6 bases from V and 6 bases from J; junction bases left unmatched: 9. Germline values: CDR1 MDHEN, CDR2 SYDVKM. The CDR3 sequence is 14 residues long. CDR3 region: CASRDRDRDFEQYF. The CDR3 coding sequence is TGTGCCAGCAGAGACCGGGACAGGGATTTCGAGCAGTACTTC.

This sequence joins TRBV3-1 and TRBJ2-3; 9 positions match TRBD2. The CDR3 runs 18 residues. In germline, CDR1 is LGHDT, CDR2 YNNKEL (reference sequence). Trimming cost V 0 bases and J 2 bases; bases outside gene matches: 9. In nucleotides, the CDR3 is TGTGCCAGCAGCCAAGATACTAGCGGGTCAATGATCACAGATACGCAGTATTTT. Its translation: CASSQDTSGSMITDTQYF.

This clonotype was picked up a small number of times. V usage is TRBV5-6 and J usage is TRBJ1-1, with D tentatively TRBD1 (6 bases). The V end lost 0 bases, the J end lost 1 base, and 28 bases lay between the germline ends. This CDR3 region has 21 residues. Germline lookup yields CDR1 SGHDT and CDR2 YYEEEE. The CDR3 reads CASSLAWYTTGMVTENTEAFF. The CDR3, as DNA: TGTGCCAGCAGCTTGGCGTGGTATACTACAGGGATGGTAACGGAGAACACTGAAGCTTTCTTT.

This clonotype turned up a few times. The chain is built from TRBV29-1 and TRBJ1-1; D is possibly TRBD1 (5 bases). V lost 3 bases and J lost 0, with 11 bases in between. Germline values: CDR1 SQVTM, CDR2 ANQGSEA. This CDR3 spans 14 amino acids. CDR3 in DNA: TGCAGCGTTGACCCCGGGGCCCTGAACACTGAAGCTTTCTTT. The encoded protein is CSVDPGALNTEAFF.

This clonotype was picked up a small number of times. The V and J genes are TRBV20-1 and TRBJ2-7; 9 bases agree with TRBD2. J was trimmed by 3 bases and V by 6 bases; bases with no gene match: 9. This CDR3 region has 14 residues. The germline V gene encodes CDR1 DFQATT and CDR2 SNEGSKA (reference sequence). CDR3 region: CSARRLAEIYEQYF. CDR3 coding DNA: TGCAGTGCCAGGCGACTAGCGGAAATCTACGAGCAGTACTTC.

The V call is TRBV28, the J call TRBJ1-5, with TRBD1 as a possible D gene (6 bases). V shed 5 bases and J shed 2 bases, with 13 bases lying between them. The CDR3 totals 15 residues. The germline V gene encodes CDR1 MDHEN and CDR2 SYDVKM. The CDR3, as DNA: TGTGCCAGCAGTAACCCAGGGGCGGGCAATCAGCCCCAGCATTTT. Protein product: CASSNPGAGNQPQHF.

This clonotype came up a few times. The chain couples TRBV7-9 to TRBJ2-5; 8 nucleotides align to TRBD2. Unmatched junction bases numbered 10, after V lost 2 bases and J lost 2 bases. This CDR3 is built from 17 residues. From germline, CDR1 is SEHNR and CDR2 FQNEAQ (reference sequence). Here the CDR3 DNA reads TGTGCCAGCAGCTTACCCCGGGGTAGCGGGGCTCAAGAGACCCAGTACTTC. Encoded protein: CASSLPRGSGAQETQYF. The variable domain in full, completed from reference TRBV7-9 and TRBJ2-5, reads DTGVSQNPRHKITKRGQNVTFRCDPISEHNRLYWYRQTLGQGPEFLTYFQNEAQLEKSRLLSDRFSAERPKGSFSTLEIQRTEQGDSAMYLCASSLPRGSGAQETQYFGPGTRLLVL.

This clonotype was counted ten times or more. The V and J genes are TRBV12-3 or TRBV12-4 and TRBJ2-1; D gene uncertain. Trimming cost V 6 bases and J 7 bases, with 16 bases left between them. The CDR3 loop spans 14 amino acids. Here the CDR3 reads CASSHVTLGNEQFF. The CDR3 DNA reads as TGTGCCAGCAGCCACGTGACCCTAGGTAATGAGCAGTTCTTC.

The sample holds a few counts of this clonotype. This chain's CDR3 is CSGEADSYNEQFF. Here the CDR3 DNA reads TGCAGCGGAGAAGCGGACTCCTACAATGAGCAGTTCTTC. This rearrangement joins TRBV29-1 to TRBJ2-1; D is possibly TRBD2 (5 bases). The germline CDR1 and CDR2 sequences are SQVTM and ANQGSEA. This CDR3 contains 13 residues. Trimming stripped 7 bases from V and 0 bases from J, with 10 bases between.

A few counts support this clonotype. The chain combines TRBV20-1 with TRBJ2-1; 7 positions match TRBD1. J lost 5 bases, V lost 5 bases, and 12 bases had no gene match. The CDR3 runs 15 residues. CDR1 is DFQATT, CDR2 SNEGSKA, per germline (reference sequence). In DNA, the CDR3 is TGCAGTGCTTCCACAGGGGTGATTGCTAACAATGAGCAGTTCTTC. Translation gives CSASTGVIANNEQFF.

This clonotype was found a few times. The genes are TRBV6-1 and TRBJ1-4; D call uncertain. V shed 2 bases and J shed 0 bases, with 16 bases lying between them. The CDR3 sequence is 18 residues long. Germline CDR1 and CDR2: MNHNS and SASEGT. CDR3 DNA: TGTGCCAGCAGTGAATATGCGGAACTAATGTCAACTAATGAAAAACTGTTTTTT. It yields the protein CASSEYAELMSTNEKLFF.